These T cell receptor beta chains were read from a single sample in a study of shared clonotypes between healthy human individuals. Sequencing was performed with immunoSEQ multiplex PCR; in TCRdb, only in-frame clones are kept and a portion is missing. The table shows roughly 680,000 clones, with approximately 72% occurring only once. The sequenced material came from memory CD4+ T cells sorted from blood. All receptors derive from a woman between 25 and 40 years old in good health. CDR3s include the opening cysteine and the closing phenylalanine or tryptophan. D genes are given only for firm matches. Part of the rows lack a size; the others show once, few, many or a class for expanded clones.

size | J | V | D | DNA | CDR3
NA | TRBJ1-1 | TRBV15 | NA | TGTGCCACCAGCAGAGATTTGGAGGTTGGTAACACTGAAGCTTTCTTT | CATSRDLEVGNTEAFF
NA | TRBJ2-2 | TRBV28 | NA | TGTGCCAGCAGATTTATGGGGGGCCTTGGGGAGCTGTTTTTT | CASRFMGGLGELFF
NA | TRBJ2-1 | TRBV9 | NA | TGTGCCAGCAGCGTAGGAAAGGTTAGCAATGAGCAGTTCTTC | CASSVGKVSNEQFF
NA | TRBJ2-7 | TRBV7-9 | NA | TGTGCCAGCAGCCGCGGAGAGGGCAGGCGCCATAACTACGAGCAGTACTTC | CASSRGEGRRHNYEQYF
NA | TRBJ2-5 | TRBV28 | TRBD1 | TGTGCCAGCAGTTCCCGACAGGGTATTGTGTTCCAAGAGACCCAGTACTTC | CASSSRQGIVFQETQYF
NA | TRBJ1-2 | TRBV11-2 | NA | TGTGCCAGCAGCTTAGATGGGGCGGGCGGCTACACCTTC | CASSLDGAGGYTF
few | TRBJ2-7 | TRBV28 | NA | TGTGCCAGCAGTTTATACGGGTTCGAGCAGTACTTC | CASSLYGFEQYF
NA | TRBJ1-5 | TRBV6-6 | TRBD1 | TGTGCCAGCAGCCCGACAGGGGGGAATCAGCCCCAGCATTTT | CASSPTGGNQPQHF
NA | TRBJ2-2 | TRBV6-5 | TRBD2 | TGTGCCAGCCAGCAGAGCGGGAGGATCGGGGAGCTGTTTTTT | CASQQSGRIGELFF
few | TRBJ1-1 | TRBV18 | NA | TGTGCCAGCTCACCAGGCCGGGGAGGTTACACTGAAGCTTTCTTT | CASSPGRGGYTEAFF
NA | TRBJ2-7 | TRBV28 | NA | TGTGCCAGCAGCCTCGCCGGGACGGATACCTACGAGCAGTACTTC | CASSLAGTDTYEQYF
NA | TRBJ2-3 | TRBV1 | NA | TGCACCAGCAGAACCCGGCTAGCGGGAGGGCTTTGCACAGATACGCAGTATTTT | CTSRTRLAGGLCTDTQYF
NA | TRBJ2-7 | TRBV13 | NA | TGTGCCAGCAGCTCCTCGTTGGGGGGAGTGTACGAGCAGTACTTC | CASSSSLGGVYEQYF
NA | TRBJ1-1 | TRBV2 | TRBD1 | TGTGCCGGACAGGGGTGGGCGGGGACAGATAACACTGAAGCTTTCTTT | CAGQGWAGTDNTEAFF
few | TRBJ1-1 | TRBV7-9 | NA | TGTGCCAGCAGTACCGGGGCCCTGGACACTGAAGCTTTCTTT | CASSTGALDTEAFF
NA | TRBJ1-5 | TRBV6-5 | TRBD1 | TGTGCCAGCAGGGGACAGGGAGGCAATCAGCCCCAGCATTTT | CASRGQGGNQPQHF
NA | TRBJ1-3 | TRBV28 | TRBD1 | TGTGCCAGCAGTCCAGGGGGGGGGCTCCGCTCTGGAAACACCATATATTTT | CASSPGGGLRSGNTIYF
NA | TRBJ2-1 | TRBV5-3 | NA | TGTGCCAGAAGCTTGTTTCGTGGTCTTATTAATGAGCAGTTCTTC | CARSLFRGLINEQFF
once | TRBJ1-5 | TRBV19 | TRBD1 | TGTGCCAGTAGTGAAACAGGGGGCCTCGGGCCCCAGCATTTT | CASSETGGLGPQHF
NA | TRBJ1-5 | TRBV28 | NA | TGTGCCAGCATCCCCCGGGGGGGGTCGAGCAATCAGCCCCAGCATTTT | CASIPRGGSSNQPQHF
NA | TRBJ2-5 | TRBV11-2 | NA | TGTGCCAGCAGCTTAGATCTTAAGGGCGTTCAAGAGACCCAGTACTTC | CASSLDLKGVQETQYF
NA | TRBJ2-3 | TRBV5-1 | NA | TGCGCCAGCAGCTTGGAACCCGGTCCAGATACGCAGTATTTT | CASSLEPGPDTQYF
NA | TRBJ2-1 | TRBV4-1 | TRBD2 | TGCGCCAGCAGCCAAGTCCTACCCCGCCCGGGACTAGTGCACAATGAGCAGTTCTTC | CASSQVLPRPGLVHNEQFF
NA | TRBJ2-1 | TRBV5-1 | NA | TGCGCCAGCAGCTATAGGGTGGGCGATGAGCAGTTCTTC | CASSYRVGDEQFF
NA | TRBJ2-7 | TRBV7-9 | TRBD2 | TGTGCCAGCAGCGACGGTGGGGGAGGGACCTACGAGCAGTACTTC | CASSDGGGGTYEQYF
NA | TRBJ1-4 | TRBV6-1 | NA | TGTGCCAGCAGGCGACGGGGGTTCGGTAATGAAAAACTGTTTTTT | CASRRRGFGNEKLFF
NA | TRBJ2-5 | TRBV25-1 | TRBD1 | TGTGCCAGCAGTGAAAGGACAGGGGCAGAGACCCAGTACTTC | CASSERTGAETQYF
few | TRBJ1-1 | TRBV25-1 | NA | TGTGCCAGCAGTGAATCCAGGGACACTGAAGCTTTCTTT | CASSESRDTEAFF
NA | TRBJ2-1 | TRBV5-1 | NA | TGCGCCAGCAGCTTTTACAGGGAACTCTCCTACAATGAGCAGTTCTTC | CASSFYRELSYNEQFF
NA | TRBJ2-5 | TRBV5-1 | TRBD1 | TGCGCCAGCAGCCGGGCCGGGACAGAAGAGACCCAGTACTTC | CASSRAGTEETQYF
NA | TRBJ2-5 | TRBV11-2 | TRBD2 | TGTGCCAGCAGCTTCTCCGGGGGGGAGACCCAGTACTTC | CASSFSGGETQYF
NA | TRBJ1-2 | TRBV5-6 | NA | TGTGCCAGCAGCAGAAACTATGGCTACACCTTC | CASSRNYGYTF
NA | TRBJ2-1 | TRBV5-1 | NA | TGCGCCAGCAAAATAGAGGACGTGAGCAATGAGCAGTTCTTC | CASKIEDVSNEQFF
few | TRBJ1-5 | TRBV7-2 | NA | TGTGCCAGCAACCACGGATCCGCAAGCAATCAGCCCCAGCATTTT | CASNHGSASNQPQHF
NA | TRBJ2-1 | TRBV21-1 | NA | TGTGCCAGCAGCAAATGCGAGCGCGACTCCTACAATGAGCAGTTCTTC | CASSKCERDSYNEQFF
NA | TRBJ2-1 | TRBV29-1 | NA | TGCAGCGTTGACCCCTTTTCCGTAAGGGGCAATGAGCAGTTCTTC | CSVDPFSVRGNEQFF
NA | TRBJ2-6 | TRBV28 | NA | TGTGCCAGCAGTTTCTCTGGGGCCAACGTCCTGACTTTC | CASSFSGANVLTF
NA | TRBJ1-2 | TRBV6-6 | NA | TGTGCCAGCACGGCACATACTAACTATGGCTACACCTTC | CASTAHTNYGYTF
NA | TRBJ2-7 | TRBV2 | NA | TGTGCCAGCTTTAGGAGGGCAGGAGGAGGCGAGCAGTACTTC | CASFRRAGGGEQYF
few | TRBJ2-5 | TRBV4-1 | TRBD2 | TGCGCCAGCAGCCAAGGGCGAGGCGGGAGCTTCGGAGAGACCCAGTACTTC | CASSQGRGGSFGETQYF
few | TRBJ2-7 | TRBV7-9 | NA | TGTGCCAGCAGCCAAGGGACTGGGTACTACGAGCAGTACTTC | CASSQGTGYYEQYF
NA | TRBJ2-7 | TRBV5-1 | NA | TGCGCCAGCAGCTGGGACGGGGGCAGCTCCTACGAGCAGTACTTC | CASSWDGGSSYEQYF
NA | TRBJ1-3 | TRBV4-1 | TRBD1 | TGCGCCAGCAGCCAACCTAGGGACAGGGGAAACACCATATATTTT | CASSQPRDRGNTIYF
NA | TRBJ2-3 | TRBV19 | NA | TGTGCCAGTAGGGCCAGGGGTGGCACAGATACGCAGTATTTT | CASRARGGTDTQYF
many | TRBJ1-2 | TRBV6-1 | NA | TGTGCCAGCGGAGATGGACCATATGGCTACACCTTC | CASGDGPYGYTF
NA | TRBJ1-4 | TRBV4-1 | TRBD1 | TGCGCCAGCAGCGCGAGACAGGGTTCAAATGAAAAACTGTTTTTT | CASSARQGSNEKLFF
NA | TRBJ1-2 | TRBV5-6 | NA | TGTGCCAGTAGCTTGAGCAGGGGTAAGCGCGGCTACACCTTC | CASSLSRGKRGYTF